This T cell receptor beta chain was captured by sequencing in a study of OX40 agonist ivuxolimab in advanced cancers. Study background: Three partial responders included one hepatocellular carcinoma patient and two cutaneous melanoma patients.

Germline assignment: CDR1 LNHDA and CDR2 SQIVND (reference sequence). V lost 3 bases, J lost 2 bases, and 11 bases lay in between. This CDR3 is 15 amino acids long. On cycle 4 day 1 and cycle 7 day 1, as well as at baseline, blood was sampled. Sequencing used immunoSEQ multiplex PCR; TCRdb keeps in-frame clones, though not all of them. Among some 77,000 clones, 65% to 85% were seen once, and the ten largest hold around 0.73%. Sequences were derived from CD4+ or CD8+ T cells sorted from blood, sampled in a trial of the OX40 agonist ivuxolimab. The chain couples TRBV19 to TRBJ1-3; a possible D gene is TRBD1 (5 bases). This receptor was obtained from an adult with an advanced solid tumor such as melanoma, head and neck, liver or kidney cancer. CDR3 loop: CASSIQGLTGNTIYF. CDR3 sequence (DNA): TGTGCCAGTAGTATTCAGGGTCTAACTGGAAACACCATATATTTT.